This passage covers 21 T cell receptor beta chains from one sample sequenced in a study of OX40 agonist ivuxolimab in advanced cancers. Using immunoSEQ multiplex PCR, the repertoire was profiled, and TCRdb retains in-frame clones only, with some absent. The sample includes 25,000 to 35,000 clones, roughly nine tenths of them seen just once. The source material was CD4+ or CD8+ T cells sorted from blood, sampled in a trial of the OX40 agonist ivuxolimab. These receptors were collected from an adult with an advanced solid tumor such as melanoma, head and neck, liver or kidney cancer.

This chain uses TRBV7-5 with TRBJ1-2; the table gives TRBD1 as D, unverified against the DNA. TRBV7-5 is annotated as a pseudogene. The CDR3 covers 20 residues. The CDR3 here is CVRSSTLPTGVARLLYGYTF. Here the CDR3 DNA reads TGTGTCAGAAGCTCAACCCTACCGACAGGGGTTGCCCGGCTACTATATGGCTACACCTTC.

The rearrangement joins TRBV19 to TRBJ1-3; tentative D call: TRBD1 (5 bases). CDR1 LNHDA and CDR2 SQIVND come from the germline V gene (reference sequence). V lost 5 bases and J lost 0, with 17 bases in between. The length of the CDR3 is 17 residues. DNA for the CDR3: TGTGCCAGTAGTGCATGGGGGGGAGTCGGCTCTGGAAACACCATATATTTT. This translates into CASSAWGGVGSGNTIYF.

This sequence joins TRBV5-6 and TRBJ2-5, with TRBD1 identical over 10 bases. With V trimmed by 0 bases and J by 5 bases, 1 base remained unmatched. Germline CDR1 reads SGHDT; CDR2 reads YYEEEE. CDR3 length equals 14 residues. The CDR3 protein is CASSLGTGGETQYF. CDR3 sequence (DNA): TGTGCCAGCAGCTTGGGGACAGGGGGTGAGACCCAGTACTTC.

This chain links TRBV28 with TRBJ2-5, with TRBD1 as a possible D gene (6 bases). The CDR3 is 16 residues long. Germline CDR1 and CDR2: MDHEN and SYDVKM. V was shortened by 1 base and J by 2 bases, with 14 bases between the two germline ends. The CDR3 bases are TGTGCCAGCAGTTTATTGTCAGGGGCCCAACAAGAGACCCAGTACTTC. Its translation is CASSLLSGAQQETQYF.

The sample holds a few counts of this clone. The chain is built from TRBV9 and TRBJ2-3; 9 nucleotides line up with TRBD1. With 3 bases clipped from V and 4 bases from J, the junction kept 3 bases outside the gene matches. Germline V lookup: CDR1 SGDLS, CDR2 YYNGEE. CDR3 length: 14 residues. CDR3 nucleotide sequence: TGTGCCAGCAGCGCGGGACAGGGACCAGATACGCAGTATTTT. It specifies CASSAGQGPDTQYF.

This clone was counted only a few times. V is TRBV30 and J is TRBJ1-1; D call uncertain. CDR1 and CDR2 from the germline V gene are GTSNPN and SVGIG (reference sequence). CDR3 length: 12 residues. The V and J ends lost 0 bases and 5 bases respectively, with 7 bases between them. CDR3: CAWSVTGTEAFF. In DNA, the CDR3 is TGTGCCTGGAGTGTAACGGGAACTGAAGCTTTCTTT.

This clone was counted a single time. V gene TRBV6-5 combines with J gene TRBJ2-7, with D perhaps matching TRBD1 or TRBD2 (5 bases each). Deletions cut 2 bases from V and 2 bases from J, with 7 bases between. Germline V gene lookup returns CDR1 MNHEY and CDR2 SVGAGI. This CDR3 is 13 amino acids long. The CDR3 nucleotides are TGTGCCAGCAGTTACGGGGACCCCTACGAGCAGTACTTC. Its protein is CASSYGDPYEQYF.

The V call is TRBV7-9, the J call TRBJ1-1; perhaps TRBD1 as D (5 bases). CDR3 size: 15 residues. With 0 bases removed from V and 5 bases from J, the gap between germline ends came to 13 bases. Germline V gene data show CDR1 as SEHNR and CDR2 as FQNEAQ (reference sequence). The CDR3 nucleotides read TGTGCCAGCAGCTTAGCCTCCGGGGGGGAGACTGAAGCTTTCTTT. Translation: CASSLASGGETEAFF.

The chain links TRBV5-4 to TRBJ1-6, with 8 bases aligning to TRBD1. The CDR3 is 13 residues long. The germline gives CDR1 SGHNT, CDR2 YYREEE (reference sequence). Trimming removed 6 bases from V and 8 bases from J; junction bases left unmatched: 4. CDR3 DNA: TGTGCCAGCAAACCGGACAGGGATTCACCCCTCCACTTT. It translates to CASKPDRDSPLHF. Complete variable domain (other parts from reference TRBV5-4 and TRBJ1-6): ETGVTQSPTHLIKTRGQQVTLRCSSQSGHNTVSWYQQALGQGPQFIFQYYREEENGRGNFPPRFSGLQFPNYSSELNVNALELDDSALYLCASKPDRDSPLHFGNGTRLTVT.

This chain uses TRBV28 with TRBJ1-3; TRBD1 aligns across 9 bases. There are 18 residues in the CDR3. The V gene's germline CDR1 is MDHEN and CDR2 SYDVKM. After removal of 5 bases from V and 8 bases from J, the junction contained 19 bases not matched to a gene. In nucleotides, the CDR3 is TGTGCCAGCAGTCCTTATGGGGGGCTACAGGGGGCCGCTCACACCATATATTTT. It translates to CASSPYGGLQGAAHTIYF.

The chain joins TRBV7-9 to TRBJ2-2; possibly TRBD1 or TRBD2 for D (5 bases each). The CDR3 contains 16 residues. V was trimmed by 5 bases and J by 1 base, leaving 14 bases between them. From germline, CDR1 is SEHNR and CDR2 FQNEAQ (reference sequence). This CDR3 reads CASSAVGTLNTGELFF. The DNA for the CDR3 is TGTGCCAGCAGCGCCGTCGGGACGTTGAACACCGGGGAGCTGTTTTTT.

This clone showed up just once. Written as DNA, the CDR3 is TGTGCCAGCAGCCCTATTCCCGCGGGGAGCGGGATTACCTACGAGCAGTACTTC. Translated, it gives CASSPIPAGSGITYEQYF. The chain links TRBV28 to TRBJ2-7; 7 bases align to TRBD2. The V segment lost 6 bases and the J segment 2 bases; nucleotides outside the gene matches: 19. CDR1 MDHEN and CDR2 SYDVKM come from the germline V gene. CDR3 length equals 18 residues. The full variable domain, rest sourced from reference TRBV28 and TRBJ2-7, is DVKVTQSSRYLVKRTGEKVFLECVQDMDHENMFWYRQDPGLGLRLIYFSYDVKMKEKGDIPEGYSVSREKKERFSLILESASTNQTSMYLCASSPIPAGSGITYEQYFGPGTRLTVT.

The chain recombines TRBV28 with TRBJ1-4; possibly TRBD1 for D (5 bases). CDR1 MDHEN and CDR2 SYDVKM come from the germline V gene. V lost 8 bases to trimming and J lost 8 bases, with 15 bases between them. The CDR3 is 13 amino acids. The CDR3 DNA reads TGTGCCAGCCTCGAAAGGGGTGAGGAAAAACTGTTTTTT. Its protein product is CASLERGEEKLFF.

This chain joins TRBV2 and TRBJ2-3, with unresolved D. Trimming pared 6 bases from V and 5 bases from J, leaving 12 bases between. This CDR3 comprises 13 residues. The germline CDR1 and CDR2 sequences are SNHLY and FYNNEI. This CDR3 is CASSLGAIDTQYF. Here the CDR3 DNA reads TGTGCCAGCAGCTTGGGTGCGATAGATACGCAGTATTTT.

The gene calls are TRBV4-3 and TRBJ2-1, with TRBD2 matching over 11 bases. The CDR3 is made up of 14 amino acids. Germline V gives CDR1 LGHNA, CDR2 YSLEER. The J segment lost 7 bases and the V segment lost 8 bases, leaving 7 bases of the junction unmatched. For the CDR3, the DNA is TGCGCCAGCCGGTACCTAGCGGGAGGAAATGAGCAGTTCTTC. It yields the protein CASRYLAGGNEQFF.

CDR3 amino acids: CASSLRGARGADTQYF. The DNA for the CDR3 is TGTGCCAGCAGCTTACGGGGGGCCCGTGGCGCAGATACGCAGTATTTT. The chain carries TRBV11-2 and TRBJ2-3, with a possible D match to TRBD2 (7 bases). V dropped 2 bases and J dropped 4 bases, with 16 bases sitting between them. The CDR3 loop spans 16 amino acids. CDR1 is SGHAT and CDR2 is FQNNGV in the germline V gene.

The CDR3 DNA reads as TGTGCCAGCAGTCAAGCTAGCGGCTACAATGAGCAGTTCTTC. Its protein is CASSQASGYNEQFF. The V and J genes are TRBV9 and TRBJ2-1; 7 nucleotides align to TRBD2. This CDR3 comprises 14 residues. Trimming took 5 bases from V and 3 from J; bases not matched to a gene: 5. Looked up from germline, CDR1 is SGDLS and CDR2 is YYNGEE.

The J gene is TRBJ1-4, the V gene TRBV15; no definite D call. The ends were cut back, 0 bases at V and 10 bases at J, with 15 bases in the middle. This CDR3 comprises 15 residues. In germline, CDR1 is LNHNV, CDR2 YYDKDF (reference sequence). In DNA, the CDR3 is TGTGCCACCAGCAGAGATATAGTGGATGAGGGAAAACTGTTTTTT. This gives the protein CATSRDIVDEGKLFF. The variable domain in full, with the rest retrieved from reference TRBV15 and TRBJ1-4, is DAMVIQNPRYQVTQFGKPVTLSCSQTLNHNVMYWYQQKSSQAPKLLFHYYDKDFNNEADTPDNFQSRRPNTSFCFLDIRSPGLGDTAMYLCATSRDIVDEGKLFFGSGTQLSVL.

The genes are TRBV4-2 and TRBJ2-5; D may correspond to TRBD1 or TRBD2 (5 bases each). From germline, CDR1 is LGHNA and CDR2 YNFKEQ. Trimming removed 4 bases from V and 4 bases from J, with 19 bases in between. The CDR3 consists of 16 residues. The CDR3 DNA reads as TGTGCCAGCAGCCTCTCTCAAGGGACGGACGGAGAGACCCAGTACTTC. This codes for CASSLSQGTDGETQYF.

This clone is judged medium-sized. The genes are TRBV27 and TRBJ2-6, with D perhaps matching TRBD1 (6 bases). Germline V lookup: CDR1 MNHEY, CDR2 SMNVEV (reference sequence). Trimming removed 6 bases from V and 2 bases from J, with 11 bases in between. CDR3 length: 15 residues. CDR3 DNA: TGTGCCAGCAGCATACAGGGTACTGGGGCCAACGTCCTGACTTTC. As protein: CASSIQGTGANVLTF.

This clone showed up just a few times. The chain is built from TRBV4-1 and TRBJ1-4; 8 nucleotides match TRBD1. From germline, CDR1 is MGHRA and CDR2 YSYEKL. The CDR3 totals 15 residues. V shed 8 bases, J shed 0 bases, and the junction held 5 bases outside the gene matches. The CDR3 sequence: CASRGQVATNEKLFF. The CDR3 region has the DNA TGCGCCAGCCGGGGACAGGTCGCAACTAATGAAAAACTGTTTTTT.